The sequence of this TCR beta chain was determined in a study of blood T cells in healthy people across ages. Notes on the study in general: Researchers judged that diversity estimates from one million T cells fell short of true values.

Sample-barcoded 5' priming and a J-beta primer mix drove a second PCR of about 6 to 12 cycles. MiXCR was run by TCRdb on the 5' RACE reads, yielding one entry per CDR3 protein. The data contain hundreds of thousands of distinct CDR3 sequences, roughly 25% of them singletons. This clonotype was recorded a few times. Its specificity is not known. The V and J ends lost 4 bases and 6 bases respectively, with 12 bases between them. Germline V gene lookup returns CDR1 MGHRA and CDR2 YSYEKL. The length of the CDR3 is 13 residues. These data were also filed under a second study, of T cells of mothers and their children.

This TCR was recovered from a boy younger than 18 in good health. What was sequenced was blood. The chain recombines TRBV4-1 with TRBJ1-2; the D is unclear. CDR3 in amino acids: CASSLPTGNGYTF. DNA of the CDR3: TGCGCCAGCAGCCTACCGACCGGTAATGGCTACACCTTC.